In its sample, the clone carrying this T cell receptor (beta chain) was seen a few times. Profiling relied on immunoSEQ multiplex PCR, and the TCRdb table lists in-frame clones only, not all of them. The profile shows about 64,000 clones, about 86% of them singletons. Trimming stripped 5 bases from V and 10 bases from J, with 24 bases between. In germline, CDR1 is SGHNT, CDR2 YYREEE (reference sequence). The CDR3 extends over 15 amino acids. The data are from a study of technical replicates of blood from a handful of donors. The sample comprised PBMCs. J is TRBJ1-2 and V is TRBV5-4, with TRBD1 as a possible D gene (5 bases). The sequence derives from a human donor in good health. Some clones in this sample may be carry-over from other donors' samples. In nucleotides, the CDR3 is TGTGCCAGCAGTGGGGGGGACCGCTGGTATTCCGACTACACCTTC. Amino acid sequence: CASSGGDRWYSDYTF.